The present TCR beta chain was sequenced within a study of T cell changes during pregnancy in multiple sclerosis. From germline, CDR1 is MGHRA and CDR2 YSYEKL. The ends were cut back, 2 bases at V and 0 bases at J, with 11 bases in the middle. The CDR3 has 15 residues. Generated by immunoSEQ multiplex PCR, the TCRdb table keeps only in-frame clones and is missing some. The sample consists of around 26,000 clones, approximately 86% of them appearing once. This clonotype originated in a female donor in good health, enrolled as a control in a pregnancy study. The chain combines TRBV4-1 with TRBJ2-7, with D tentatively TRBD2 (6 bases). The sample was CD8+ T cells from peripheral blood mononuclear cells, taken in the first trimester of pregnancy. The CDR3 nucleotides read TGCGCCAGCAGCCAAACTAGCAGCAGCTCCTACGAGCAGTACTTC. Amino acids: CASSQTSSSSYEQYF.